This T cell receptor beta chain stems from a study of T cells in Graves' hyperthyroidism and ophthalmopathy (dated by TCRdb to between 2017 and 2020). A note on the overall study: Peripheral blood samples were taken at the time of initial diagnosis, prior to any treatment. An independent validation cohort of some 18 hyperthyroidism patients and approximately 17 patients who later progressed to ophthalmopathy tested prospective prediction of ophthalmopathy. To identify distinguishing TCR V-J signatures, a discovery cohort of around 100 patients was used, comprising 43 with Graves' ophthalmopathy and 57 with stable Graves' hyperthyroidism. TCR Vbeta CDR3 sequencing of 130 to 150 peripheral blood samples (approximately 44 ophthalmopathy, approximately 80 hyperthyroidism and about 17 progressor patients) is reported in the paper. For training and testing, the 100 or so patients in the discovery cohort were randomly divided in a 7:3 ratio. Once sampling was done, hyperthyroidism patients were given methimazole at a starting dose of 30 mg daily, whereas ophthalmopathy patients were given high-dose intravenous methylprednisolone. The study also compared thyroid tissue and blood T-cell repertoires from several Graves' hyperthyroidism patients. Study-wide conclusions, independent of this receptor: In validation, progression to ophthalmopathy was predicted by the model with 70.59% sensitivity and around 76% specificity, a median of roughly 6 months before onset. A model built on a 13 V-J signature distinguished ophthalmopathy from stable hyperthyroidism, reaching 87.88% sensitivity and under 84% specificity in cross-validation and 80%/75% in testing. Most expanded thyroid clonotypes (frequency above 0.001) were also detected in blood, suggesting blood repertoires may reflect thyroid immune responses. Sample size was not statistically predetermined, and blinding of investigators to group allocation was not performed.

The TCR beta CDR3 regions were amplified from the RNA transcripts. The first round of RT-PCR for the TCR CDR3 was performed with the HTBI primer set and the Qiagen OneStep RT-PCR kit. The libraries were constructed in a second round of multiplex PCR and then size-selected and purified. Sequencing of the libraries was done on an Illumina HiSeq2000 using paired-end 100 bp reads. Turning to the authors' computational methods: SOAPnuke was used to process the raw data, removing reads that contained adapters or uncalled bases, had a mean Phred below 15, or lacked an exact match to the constant primer or identifier. COPE v1.2.5 was used to merge the high-quality paired reads, and each unique nucleotide sequence was defined as a clonotype. MiTCR v1.1 was used to align the clonotypes against IMGT TRBV, TRBD and TRBJ reference segments. The analysis was restricted to V-J combinations with a frequency above 0.0001, which together covered about 99% of the repertoires. A TCS score was defined as the ratio between F50 (clonal expansion) and ExV (chaos), using BLOSUM62-based TCRdist between CDR3 peptides within each V-J. Welch's t-statistics and random forest reduced fewer than 600 V-J features to 10 to 15, which were used in a naive Bayes classifier (R e1071). The public sequencing data were trimmed at Q25 with fastp and processed into clonotypes with MiXCR by TCRdb, which kept only in-frame beta chains. For every CDR3 protein sequence, its rows merge into one entry that carries the most common genes and DNA. TCRdb's processing, not the study's, gives the V and J calls here. Across this sample there are over 400,000 distinct CDR3 sequences, with 20% to 25% seen only once. The ten largest clones take up under 55% of the sample.

Looking up the germline V gene yields CDR1 MNHEY and CDR2 SVGEGT. Cut back by 6 bases and 3 bases, the V and J ends lie 9 bases apart. The CDR3 holds 12 amino acids from the cysteine to the phenylalanine. Only the CDR3 DNA is retained, 36 bases long and in frame from the first base. Ophthalmopathy patients had moderately to severely active disease, with a Clinical Activity Score of 3 or more, a NOSPECS grade of 4 or more, and a disease duration of less than 3 months. Patients with uncontrolled infections, other autoimmune diseases, pregnancy or lactation were excluded. Diagnoses relied on clinical symptoms, serum thyroxine and TRAb, thyroid ultrasound and orbital computed tomography. PBMCs were isolated from about 10 ml of fresh peripheral blood by Ficoll-Paque density gradient centrifugation. Total RNA was extracted with Trizol reagent, and quality was checked on an Agilent 2100 Bioanalyzer. This clonotype was seen more than once but under ten times. Its cognate antigen has yet to be identified. Nothing much larger sits one base from this clone, and base qualities are not available.

The TCR sequence derives from a woman aged 70 to 79 with Graves' ophthalmopathy. The specimen was blood. The sequence links TRBV6-2 or TRBV6-3 to TRBJ2-7, with an unclear D gene assignment. The DNA sequence is as follows: TGTGCCAGCAGCGTACTACGCTACGAGCAGTACTTC. Its translation reads: CASSVLRYEQYF.